Each of the 17 T cell receptor beta chains below was sequenced from the same sample in a study of blood T cells in healthy people across ages. It was with a sample-barcoded 5' primer and a J-beta primer mix that a second PCR of roughly 6 to 12 cycles was run. Each CDR3 protein gets one entry after TCRdb re-called the 5' RACE reads with MiXCR. The data contain about 1.7 million distinct CDR3 sequences, about 28% of them singletons. The material sequenced was blood. These receptors were taken from a woman aged 30 to 39 in good health.

This clonotype was recorded at least ten times. The J gene is TRBJ2-7, the V gene TRBV20-1; TRBD2 agrees at 7 bases. Trimming removed 0 bases from V and 3 bases from J; junction bases left unmatched: 8. The CDR3 runs 15 residues. Germline assignment: CDR1 DFQATT and CDR2 SNEGSKA (reference sequence). The DNA of the CDR3 is TGCAGTGCTAGAGAAGCGGCTAGCGGTGGCTACGAGCAGTACTTC. This sequence encodes CSAREAASGGYEQYF.

J is TRBJ2-5 and V is TRBV24-1; no clear D gene. The CDR3 has 18 residues. Germline V gene lookup returns CDR1 KGHDR and CDR2 SFDVKD. The V and J ends lost 3 bases and 11 bases respectively, with 30 bases between them. In DNA, the CDR3 is TGTGCCACCAGTGATCCCGCAGCCGCCCATAAGGGATACAATGAGCAGTACTTC. Translated: CATSDPAAAHKGYNEQYF.

This clonotype turned up a few times. The chain links TRBV12-3 or TRBV12-4 to TRBJ1-4, with D unresolved. This CDR3 is 14 amino acids long. Trimming removed 4 bases from V and 0 bases from J, with 6 bases in between. The CDR3 region is CASSWSSTNEKLFF. CDR3 DNA sequence: TGTGCCAGCAGTTGGTCCTCAACTAATGAAAAACTGTTTTTT.

The rearrangement uses TRBV9 and TRBJ1-2; D is uncertain. V gave up 0 bases and J gave up 8 bases, with 11 bases separating them. Per the germline V gene, CDR1 is SGDLS and CDR2 is YYNGEE. The CDR3 is 13 amino acids. The CDR3 here is CASSVEGFGGYTF. CDR3 nucleotides: TGTGCCAGCAGCGTAGAGGGATTTGGCGGCTACACCTTC.

The chain carries TRBV20-1 and TRBJ1-1, with D maybe TRBD1 (5 bases). The germline gives CDR1 DFQATT, CDR2 SNEGSKA (reference sequence). Trimming left V 0 bases short and J 4 bases short, with 15 bases between. The CDR3 spans 15 residues. This CDR3 is CSARDFVSGGTEAFF. The CDR3, as DNA: TGCAGTGCTAGAGATTTTGTTTCGGGGGGCACTGAAGCTTTCTTT.

The chain joins TRBV7-2 to TRBJ2-6; D is unclear. CDR3 length equals 14 residues. V lost 6 bases and J lost 0, with 6 bases in between. Germline V lookup: CDR1 SGHTA, CDR2 FQGNSA. The CDR3 coding sequence is TGTGCCAGCAGTCTCCACTCTGGGGCCAACGTCCTGACTTTC. Protein: CASSLHSGANVLTF.

This clonotype was seen only once. This chain joins TRBV5-5 and TRBJ2-3; D remains unclear. The germline V gene has CDR1 SGHKS and CDR2 YYEKEE (reference sequence). This CDR3 contains 15 residues. The ends were cut back, 2 bases at V and 2 bases at J, with 12 bases in the middle. CDR3 sequence reads: CASSFPIDSTDTQYF. As DNA, the CDR3 is TGTGCCAGCAGCTTCCCCATCGACTCCACAGATACGCAGTATTTT.

This clonotype was seen a handful of times. The chain couples TRBV5-8 to TRBJ2-2; D is ambiguous. The CDR3 runs 12 residues. The germline V gene has CDR1 SGHTS and CDR2 YDEGEE. Trimming cost V 4 bases and J 7 bases, with 8 bases left between them. CDR3 protein: CASSPRVGELFF. CDR3 DNA: TGTGCCAGCAGCCCCCGTGTCGGGGAGCTGTTTTTT.

Remarks on this clonotype: Mismatch with germline at one junction end may stem from a read error. The chain recombines TRBV12-3 or TRBV12-4 with TRBJ2-3, with D tentatively TRBD2 (6 bases). This CDR3 spans 16 amino acids. The DNA of the CDR3 is TGTGCCAGTAGTTTTCGGCAGGGACTGGCCACAGATACGCAGTATTTT. It specifies CASSFRQGLATDTQYF.

This clonotype was observed many times. J is TRBJ2-1 and V is TRBV3-1; D remains unclear. Germline CDR1 is LGHDT and CDR2 is YNNKEL (reference sequence). CDR3 length: 13 amino acids. The ends were cut back, 2 bases at V and 9 bases at J, with 11 bases in the middle. CDR3 in amino acids: CASSQRSEREQFF. CDR3 bases: TGTGCCAGCAGCCAACGAAGCGAACGTGAGCAGTTCTTC.

V gene TRBV29-1 combines with J gene TRBJ2-3; 11 bases align to TRBD2. The CDR3 is 15 residues long. J was trimmed by 0 bases and V by 7 bases; bases with no gene match: 6. The germline gives CDR1 SQVTM, CDR2 ANQGSEA. CDR3 sequence (DNA): TGCAGCGCCCTCAGACTAGCGGGAAGCACAGATACGCAGTATTTT. Protein: CSALRLAGSTDTQYF.

The J gene is TRBJ2-4, the V gene TRBV7-2; D is possibly TRBD1 (6 bases). There are 16 residues in the CDR3. Between the trimmed V and J ends, which lost 4 bases and 0 bases, there was a span of 13 bases. CDR1 and CDR2 from the germline V gene are SGHTA and FQGNSA. The DNA for the CDR3 is TGTGCCAGCAGCTCCGAAACAGGGCTAGCCAAAAACATTCAGTACTTC. This translates into CASSSETGLAKNIQYF.

A remark on this clonotype: A much larger clone differs from this one at a single base, so this may be a read error. The chain employs TRBV6-6 and TRBJ2-4; a possible D gene is TRBD1 (6 bases). Germline CDR1 and CDR2: MNHNY and SVGAGI (reference sequence). Trimming took 3 bases from V and 15 from J, leaving 21 bases between them. The CDR3 length is 14 residues. The CDR3 bases are TGTGCCAGCAGTTATACTGACAGGAGCTACGAGCGGTACTTC. It is translated as CASSYTDRSYERYF.

This clonotype was counted many times. V and J are TRBV12-3 or TRBV12-4 and TRBJ1-2; the D gene is possibly TRBD1 (5 bases). CDR3 length: 13 amino acids. V was shortened by 5 bases and J by 4 bases, with 11 bases between the two germline ends. As DNA, the CDR3 is TGTGCCAGCAGTCCCCGGGGCAGCTATGGCTACACCTTC. Protein product: CASSPRGSYGYTF.

Points on this clonotype: A much more abundant neighbour one base away suggests this may be a read error. The chain combines TRBV3-1 with TRBJ2-4, with 11 bases that match TRBD2. This CDR3 is 14 amino acids long. Germline CDR1 is LGHDT and CDR2 is YNNKEL (reference sequence). The trim removed 1 base at V and 13 bases at J, leaving 6 bases unmatched. The CDR3 protein is CASSQGSGGGEQYF. In nucleotides, the CDR3 is TGTGCCAGCAGCCAAGGTAGCGGGGGGGGTGAGCAGTACTTC.

A remark on this clonotype: It may be a read error: a sequence one base away is much more abundant. The genes are TRBV7-9 and TRBJ2-7, with D perhaps TRBD1 (6 bases). This CDR3 comprises 18 residues. Looked up from germline, CDR1 is SEHNR and CDR2 is FQNEAQ (reference sequence). CDR3 sequence reads: CTSSLVPGWTAEHYEQYF. CDR3 nucleotides: TGTACCAGCAGCTTAGTTCCCGGTTGGACAGCCGAACACTACGAGCAGTACTTC.

To note about this clonotype: At one boundary the junction diverges from the germline segment, which might be a read error. CDR3 in amino acids: CAGSLNTNYGYTF. The CDR3 region has the DNA TGTGCCGGCAGTTTGAACACTAACTATGGCTACACCTTC. This chain links TRBV12-3 or TRBV12-4 with TRBJ1-2; D is unclear. The CDR3 length is 13 residues.